The entry that follows covers one T cell receptor (beta chain) sequence. Trimming stripped 1 base from V and 2 bases from J, with 12 bases between. Germline CDR1 reads MGHRA; CDR2 reads YSYEKL. This CDR3 has 16 amino acids. The data derive from a study of T cell clonotyping in hematopoietic cell transplantation. Measured with immunoSEQ multiplex PCR; TCRdb has only the in-frame clones, and not every one. The sample carries 27,000 or so clones, approximately 96% recorded once. The TCR comes from a man in his fifties in good health. Some clones in this sample may be carry-over from other donors' samples. Input material: peripheral blood mononuclear cells. The V and J genes are TRBV4-1 and TRBJ1-3; D uncertain. The CDR3 bases are TGCGCCAGCAGCCAAGCCCCCTTTGGCCCTGGAAACACCATATATTTT. This codes for CASSQAPFGPGNTIYF.